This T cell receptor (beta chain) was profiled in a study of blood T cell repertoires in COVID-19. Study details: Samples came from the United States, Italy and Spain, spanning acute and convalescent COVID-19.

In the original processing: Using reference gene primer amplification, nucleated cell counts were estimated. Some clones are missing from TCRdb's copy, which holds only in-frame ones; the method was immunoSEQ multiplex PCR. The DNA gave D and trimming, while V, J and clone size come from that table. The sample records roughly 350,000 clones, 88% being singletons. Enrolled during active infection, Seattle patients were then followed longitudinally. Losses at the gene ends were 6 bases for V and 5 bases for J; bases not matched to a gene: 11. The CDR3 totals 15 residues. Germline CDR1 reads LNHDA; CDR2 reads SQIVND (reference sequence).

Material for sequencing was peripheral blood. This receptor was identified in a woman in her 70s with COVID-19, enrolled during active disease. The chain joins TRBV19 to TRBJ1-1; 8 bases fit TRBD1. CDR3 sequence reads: CASSSRTGSSTEAFF. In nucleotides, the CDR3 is TGTGCCAGTAGCTCCAGGACAGGGTCGAGTACTGAAGCTTTCTTT.